Below are 27 T cell receptor beta chains sequenced from a single sample in a study of control samples from healthy donors and cancer patients. Sequencing used immunoSEQ multiplex PCR; TCRdb keeps in-frame clones, though not all of them. This sample has 400,000 to 500,000 clones, with more than 80% found just once. The sequencing sample was made of PBMCs. These receptors were obtained from a man in his forties with head and neck cancer.

This clone was recorded once. The rearrangement joins TRBV29-1 to TRBJ2-5, with D tentatively TRBD1 or TRBD2 (5 bases each). The CDR3 extends over 14 amino acids. Germline V CDR1 and CDR2: SQVTM, ANQGSEA. Trimming took 6 bases from V and 4 from J, leaving 18 bases between them. This chain's CDR3 is CSVEGTAPSETQYF. The CDR3, as DNA: TGCAGCGTCGAGGGGACCGCTCCATCAGAGACCCAGTACTTC.

The sample holds a few counts of this clone. V gene TRBV5-1 combines with J gene TRBJ1-1, with D hard to call. Germline CDR1 reads SGHRS; CDR2 reads YFSETQ. V was pared by 6 bases and J by 1 base, with 13 bases between. The CDR3 contains 14 residues. This CDR3 reads CASTNLNGNTEAFF. CDR3 bases: TGCGCCAGCACCAACTTGAATGGGAACACTGAAGCTTTCTTT.

The chain joins TRBV5-8 to TRBJ2-5; D is unclear. Germline CDR1 is SGHTS and CDR2 is YDEGEE. The CDR3 length is 14 residues. Trimming removed 0 bases at V and 1 base at J, with 7 bases between. For the CDR3, the DNA is TGTGCCAGCAGCTTGGAATGGGTCCAAGAGACCCAGTACTTC. Translating it yields CASSLEWVQETQYF.

The chain carries TRBV2 and TRBJ2-1; 13 bases fit TRBD2. Losses at the gene ends were 7 bases for V and 7 bases for J; bases not matched to a gene: 7. The CDR3 is 15 amino acids. The germline V gene encodes CDR1 SNHLY and CDR2 FYNNEI. The CDR3 region is CASTRLAGGGNEQFF. CDR3 sequence (DNA): TGTGCCAGCACTAGACTAGCGGGAGGAGGTAATGAGCAGTTCTTC.

This chain joins TRBV7-9 and TRBJ2-1; 8 nucleotides match TRBD1. CDR3 length equals 15 residues. Per germline, CDR1 SEHNR and CDR2 FQNEAQ (reference sequence). Losses at the gene ends were 4 bases for V and 2 bases for J; bases not matched to a gene: 4. This CDR3 reads CASSSGQGTYNEQFF. As DNA, the CDR3 is TGTGCCAGCAGCTCAGGACAGGGAACCTACAATGAGCAGTTCTTC. Combining the CDR3 with reference TRBV7-9 and TRBJ2-1 gives the whole variable domain DTGVSQNPRHKITKRGQNVTFRCDPISEHNRLYWYRQTLGQGPEFLTYFQNEAQLEKSRLLSDRFSAERPKGSFSTLEIQRTEQGDSAMYLCASSSGQGTYNEQFFGPGTRLTVL.

The V gene is TRBV3-1 (or the pseudogene TRBV3-2), the J gene TRBJ2-1; D is uncertain. This CDR3 contains 14 residues. The germline CDR1 and CDR2 sequences are LGHDT and YNNKEL (reference sequence). Between the trimmed V and J ends, which lost 3 bases and 9 bases, there was a span of 15 bases. In nucleotides, the CDR3 is TGTGCCAGCAGCCACGGCCAGTATTTGGGTGAGCAGTTCTTC. Translated: CASSHGQYLGEQFF.

The chain is built from TRBV2 and TRBJ2-2; weak D call: TRBD2 (6 bases). The CDR3 runs 15 residues. The V gene lost 6 bases and the J gene lost 2 bases, with 13 bases spanning the gap. Per germline, CDR1 SNHLY and CDR2 FYNNEI. The CDR3 nucleotides are TGTGCCAGCAGCCACCCGGGACTTAACACCGGGGAGCTGTTTTTT. Translating it yields CASSHPGLNTGELFF.

V is TRBV5-1 and J is TRBJ2-2; a possible D gene is TRBD1 (6 bases). CDR1 is SGHRS, CDR2 YFSETQ, per germline. The length of the CDR3 is 15 residues. V was clipped by 2 bases and J by 3 bases, with 11 bases between them. CDR3 DNA sequence: TGCGCCAGCAGCTTAGGGGGTGACTACACCGGGGAGCTGTTTTTT. It yields the protein CASSLGGDYTGELFF.

This chain joins TRBV28 and TRBJ1-1, with D possibly matching TRBD1 (6 bases). V was shortened by 6 bases and J by 8 bases, with 16 bases between the two germline ends. The CDR3 totals 13 residues. Germline values: CDR1 MDHEN, CDR2 SYDVKM. The chain's CDR3 is CASSLRPGQEAFF. The DNA of the CDR3 is TGTGCCAGCAGCCTTCGGCCGGGACAAGAAGCTTTCTTT. Together with reference TRBV28 and TRBJ1-1, the CDR3 gives the full variable domain: DVKVTQSSRYLVKRTGEKVFLECVQDMDHENMFWYRQDPGLGLRLIYFSYDVKMKEKGDIPEGYSVSREKKERFSLILESASTNQTSMYLCASSLRPGQEAFFGQGTRLTVV.

The chain has TRBV5-6 and TRBJ2-3, with 13 positions matching TRBD2. Germline CDR1 is SGHDT and CDR2 is YYEEEE. Trimming took 5 bases from V and 4 from J; bases not matched to a gene: 7. The CDR3 sequence is 16 residues long. The CDR3 DNA reads TGTGCCAGCAGGTTCACTAGCGGGAGGGCCTCAGATACGCAGTATTTT. Amino acid sequence: CASRFTSGRASDTQYF. Full variable domain (remainder filled in from reference TRBV5-6 and TRBJ2-3): DAGVTQSPTHLIKTRGQQVTLRCSPKSGHDTVSWYQQALGQGPQFIFQYYEEEERQRGNFPDRFSGHQFPNYSSELNVNALLLGDSALYLCASRFTSGRASDTQYFGPGTRLTVL.

The V call is TRBV5-1, the J call TRBJ1-3; a weak D match, TRBD1 (5 bases). This CDR3 comprises 15 residues. In germline, CDR1 is SGHRS, CDR2 YFSETQ. Trimming stripped 3 bases from V and 3 bases from J, with 13 bases between. DNA for the CDR3: TGCGCCAGCAGCTCCGGGACTAGCGGTGGAAACACCATATATTTT. It is translated as CASSSGTSGGNTIYF.

The chain combines TRBV28 with TRBJ1-6; D not resolved. Germline V lookup: CDR1 MDHEN, CDR2 SYDVKM. V lost 7 bases and J lost 11, with 24 bases in between. The CDR3 totals 16 residues. The CDR3 reads CASTLDPRDGTAPLHF. The CDR3 DNA is TGTGCCAGCACTCTAGACCCGAGGGATGGTACAGCACCCCTCCACTTT. Together with reference TRBV28 and TRBJ1-6, the CDR3 gives the full variable domain: DVKVTQSSRYLVKRTGEKVFLECVQDMDHENMFWYRQDPGLGLRLIYFSYDVKMKEKGDIPEGYSVSREKKERFSLILESASTNQTSMYLCASTLDPRDGTAPLHFGNGTRLTVT.

Worth noting for this clone: Other DNA variants within this sample encode the same CDR3. The V gene is TRBV13, the J gene TRBJ1-1; D uncertain. Germline V gene sequence: CDR1 PRHDT, CDR2 FYEKMQ (reference sequence). The CDR3 consists of 13 residues. V lost 0 bases and J lost 0, with 2 bases in between. This CDR3 reads CASSLGLNTEAFF. The DNA for the CDR3 is TGTGCCAGCAGCTTAGGTCTGAACACTGAAGCTTTCTTT.

The chain employs TRBV7-2 and TRBJ2-7; D gene unclear. CDR1 SGHTA and CDR2 FQGNSA come from the germline V gene. Trimming removed 2 bases from V and 0 bases from J, with 5 bases in between. This CDR3 has 13 amino acids. CDR3 protein: CASSLRISYEQYF. CDR3 in DNA: TGTGCCAGCAGCTTACGGATCTCCTACGAGCAGTACTTC.

The rearrangement uses TRBV6-1 and TRBJ1-3; no definite D call. With 2 bases removed from V and 3 bases from J, the gap between germline ends came to 8 bases. Germline-derived CDR1 and CDR2 are MNHNS and SASEGT. The CDR3 runs to 14 residues. CDR3 DNA sequence: TGTGCCAGCAGTGAATGGAGGTTTGGAAACACCATATATTTT. It yields the protein CASSEWRFGNTIYF.

The chain carries TRBV11-2 and TRBJ2-7, with 7 bases identical to TRBD2. Germline V gene sequence: CDR1 SGHAT, CDR2 FQNNGV. This CDR3 is built from 14 residues. The J segment lost 3 bases and the V segment lost 7 bases, leaving 9 bases of the junction unmatched. The CDR3 DNA reads TGTGCCAGCACCCACCGGGCTAGCGGCTACGAGCAGTACTTC. It translates to CASTHRASGYEQYF.

This chain joins TRBV6-1 and TRBJ1-1; D may be TRBD1 (6 bases). Trimming stripped 4 bases from V and 0 bases from J, with 12 bases between. CDR1 MNHNS and CDR2 SASEGT come from the germline V gene. This CDR3 contains 15 residues. DNA of the CDR3: TGTGCCAGCAGTGGAGCAGGGGTCCTGAACACTGAAGCTTTCTTT. Its protein is CASSGAGVLNTEAFF.

J is TRBJ1-4 and V is TRBV12-5; TRBD1 matches at 9 bases. Germline trimming cut 1 base from V and 8 bases from J; bases unmatched to any gene: 11. The germline V gene has CDR1 LGHNT and CDR2 FRNRAP. CDR3 length: 17 residues. CDR3 DNA sequence: TGTGCTAGTGGTTTGGATTCCCCGGGACAGGGAGGGGAAAAACTGTTTTTT. Translation: CASGLDSPGQGGEKLFF. Looking up the rest from reference TRBV12-5 and TRBJ1-4 gives the full variable domain: DARVTQTPRHKVTEMGQEVTMRCQPILGHNTVFWYRQTMMQGLELLAYFRNRAPLDDSGMPKDRFSAEMPDATLATLKIQPSEPRDSAVYFCASGLDSPGQGGEKLFFGSGTQLSVL.

This chain links TRBV30 with TRBJ1-4, with D unresolved. Germline-derived CDR1 and CDR2 are GTSNPN and SVGIG (reference sequence). This CDR3 is built from 12 residues. Trimming removed 2 bases at V and 2 bases at J, with 3 bases between. The CDR3 DNA is TGTGCCTGGAGTAGCACTAATGAAAAACTGTTTTTT. The encoded protein is CAWSSTNEKLFF. Based on the CDR3 plus reference TRBV30 and TRBJ1-4, the full variable domain is SQTIHQWPATLVQPVGSPLSLECTVEGTSNPNLYWYRQAAGRGLQLLFYSVGIGQISSEVPQNLSASRPQDRQFILSSKKLLLSDSGFYLCAWSSTNEKLFFGSGTQLSVL.

The chain links TRBV9 to TRBJ2-5; tentatively, D is TRBD2 (6 bases). Trimming took 4 bases from V and 1 from J, leaving 17 bases between them. The CDR3 is 16 amino acids. Germline V lookup: CDR1 SGDLS, CDR2 YYNGEE. The CDR3 here is CASSTLPGSSQETQYF. For the CDR3, the DNA is TGTGCCAGCAGCACCCTGCCCGGGAGCTCCCAAGAGACCCAGTACTTC.

The V gene is TRBV6-2 or TRBV6-3, the J gene TRBJ2-3; 14 nucleotides align to TRBD2. This CDR3 has 20 amino acids. Germline lookup yields CDR1 MNHEY and CDR2 SVGEGT. Losses at the gene ends were 6 bases for V and 6 bases for J; bases not matched to a gene: 20. CDR3 nucleotides: TGTGCCAGCAGCCAACGCGGGACTAGCGGGAGAGGGGTGGGTATGGATACGCAGTATTTT. Translated: CASSQRGTSGRGVGMDTQYF.

This chain links TRBV18 with TRBJ2-2; possible D gene TRBD2, 6 bases. The CDR3 totals 15 residues. Germline CDR1 KGHSH, CDR2 LQKENI. With 5 bases removed from V and 0 bases from J, the gap between germline ends came to 10 bases. The CDR3 loop is CASSGRSPNTGELFF. CDR3 coding DNA: TGTGCCAGCTCAGGGAGGAGCCCGAACACCGGGGAGCTGTTTTTT. Filled out from reference TRBV18 and TRBJ2-2, the complete variable domain reads NAGVMQNPRHLVRRRGQEARLRCSPMKGHSHVYWYRQLPEEGLKFMVYLQKENIIDESGMPKERFSAEFPKEGPSILRIQQVVRGDSAAYFCASSGRSPNTGELFFGEGSRLTVL.

CDR3 amino acids: CASSRPWGQETQYF. The CDR3 DNA sequence: TGTGCCAGCAGTAGACCATGGGGACAGGAGACCCAGTACTTC. The chain links TRBV28 to TRBJ2-5; 7 bases are shared with TRBD1. CDR3 length: 14 amino acids. CDR1 is MDHEN, CDR2 SYDVKM, per germline. V lost 5 bases to trimming and J lost 5 bases; unmatched junction nucleotides: 8.

This clone has only a few counts. The rearrangement links TRBV3-1 (or the pseudogene TRBV3-2) to TRBJ2-1, with TRBD2 identical over 13 bases. The germline V gene encodes CDR1 LGHDT and CDR2 YNNKEL (reference sequence). Trimming at V came to 4 bases and at J to 7 bases, leaving 4 bases not matched to a gene. The CDR3 covers 15 residues. CDR3 nucleotides: TGTGCCAGCAGCCCGGGACTAGCGGGACGGAATGAGCAGTTCTTC. It yields the protein CASSPGLAGRNEQFF.

The rearrangement joins TRBV6-5 to TRBJ1-1; D perhaps matches TRBD1 (5 bases). V lost 2 bases to trimming and J lost 1 base, with 8 bases between them. The CDR3 sequence is 14 residues long. Germline assignment: CDR1 MNHEY and CDR2 SVGAGI. CDR3 in amino acids: CASSYKTGNTEAFF. CDR3 DNA: TGTGCCAGCAGTTACAAAACAGGGAACACTGAAGCTTTCTTT.

The rearrangement uses TRBV5-1 and TRBJ2-7, with D unresolved. The CDR3 totals 13 residues. Per germline, CDR1 SGHRS and CDR2 YFSETQ. V shed 4 bases and J shed 1 base, with 9 bases lying between them. CDR3 loop: CASSLSSSYEQYF. The CDR3 nucleotides are TGCGCCAGCAGCCTAAGCTCATCCTACGAGCAGTACTTC.

The V and J genes are TRBV28 and TRBJ1-6; perhaps TRBD1 as D (5 bases). The CDR3 totals 16 residues. Germline lookup yields CDR1 MDHEN and CDR2 SYDVKM. V dropped 6 bases and J dropped 9 bases, with 21 bases sitting between them. CDR3 in DNA: TGTGCCAGCAGGCGAAAGGGGTCCCCCTCTTTTTCACCCCTCCACTTT. It is translated as CASRRKGSPSFSPLHF. The full variable domain, with the rest looked up from reference TRBV28 and TRBJ1-6, is DVKVTQSSRYLVKRTGEKVFLECVQDMDHENMFWYRQDPGLGLRLIYFSYDVKMKEKGDIPEGYSVSREKKERFSLILESASTNQTSMYLCASRRKGSPSFSPLHFGNGTRLTVT.